This T cell receptor (beta chain) was captured by sequencing in a study of blood T cell repertoires in COVID-19. Source study methods: Estimates of nucleated cell counts were drawn from the amplification of reference gene primers. TCRdb's table, derived via immunoSEQ multiplex PCR, lists solely in-frame clones and lacks some. That table furnishes V, J and clone size, whereas the DNA furnished D and trimming. Here the sample spans roughly 300,000 clones, approximately 90% being singletons. The CDR3 length is 15 residues. The germline V gene encodes CDR1 LGHNA and CDR2 YNFKEQ. On this clone: A read error may account for a junction end that differs from germline.

This chain joins TRBV4-2 and TRBJ2-1; D unresolved. This receptor was taken from a man aged 25 to 45 who had recovered from COVID-19. Material: PBMCs or T cells enriched from blood (not recorded which). This CDR3 is CASSQEVAPTPRRLF. In nucleotides, the CDR3 is TGTGCCAGCAGCCAAGAGGTCGCCCCGACCCCGCGGCGGCTCTTC.